This T cell receptor (beta chain) appears in the sequencing data of a study of T cell changes during pregnancy in multiple sclerosis. The method was immunoSEQ multiplex PCR; TCRdb's version includes in-frame clones alone and lacks a portion of them. In the table there are 85,000 to 90,000 clones, approximately 90% of which are singletons. In this sample, this clone turned up once. CDR3 size: 17 residues. The germline V gene encodes CDR1 MNHEY and CDR2 SMNVEV (reference sequence). The V gene end was trimmed by 7 bases and the J gene end by 8 bases; junction bases not matched to a gene: 20. The J gene is TRBJ1-2, the V gene TRBV27, with 9 bases matching TRBD1. The TCR originated in a female donor in good health, enrolled as a control in a pregnancy study. The material was peripheral blood, obtained in the first trimester of pregnancy. The CDR3 region is CASTFYRDREYTQGYTF. CDR3 nucleotide sequence: TGTGCCAGCACCTTCTACCGGGACAGGGAGTACACTCAAGGCTACACCTTC.